The source of this TCR beta chain is a study of regulatory T cells in long-lasting Graves disease. This clonotype was detected ten times or more. Investigators prepared the TCR beta libraries by applying iRepertoire HTBI primers and Arm-PCR of CDR3 regions. TCRdb itself ran the multiplex PCR reads through MiXCR, one entry per CDR3 protein. The sample lists under 250,000 distinct CDR3 sequences; roughly a fifth were seen once. As for time point: newly diagnosed GD, antithyroid drugs for less than 3 months. PBMCs were the source of the RNA used for TCR sequencing. American Thyroid Association guidelines were used to diagnose Graves' disease. Separately, the same data were catalogued under a study of T cells in Graves' hyperthyroidism and ophthalmopathy. According to that study: The study based diagnoses on clinical symptoms, serum thyroxine and TRAb, thyroid ultrasound and orbital computed tomography. Ophthalmopathy was model-predicted a median roughly 6.5 months pre-onset.

Sequenced material: peripheral blood mononuclear cells (PBMCs), taken at new diagnosis, from a patient treated with antithyroid drugs. The sequence was obtained from a woman aged 25 to 39 with Graves disease.

The CDR3 DNA sequence: TGTGCCAGCAGCCCTCGGGGGGGCTCTGAAGCTTTCTTT. Its translation is CASSPRGGSEAFF. V is TRBV7-3 and J is TRBJ1-1; tentative D call: TRBD1 (6 bases). The CDR3 totals 13 residues. Trimming pared 5 bases from V and 6 bases from J, leaving 13 bases between. Germline CDR1 SGHTA, CDR2 FQGTGA.